This entry lists 21 T cell receptor beta chains sequenced from one sample in a study of human T cells and chemical hapten exposure. One entry per CDR3 protein, called by TCRdb with MiXCR from the RACE reads. Here the sample spans fewer than 85,000 distinct CDR3 sequences, 8.6% being singletons. Regarding time point: healthy volunteer bleed at 6 weeks. Total RNA was isolated from unfractionated whole blood. The source material was whole blood. The receptor set was obtained from a male donor in good health. Some clones in this sample may be carry-over from other donors' samples.

The sample holds a few counts of this clonotype. The chain links TRBV29-1 to TRBJ2-7, with TRBD2 matching 7 bases. The V and J ends lost 3 bases and 0 bases, in that order; junction bases with no gene match: 5. Germline values: CDR1 SQVTM, CDR2 ANQGSEA. This CDR3 is 14 amino acids long. The CDR3 loop reads CSVEASGSSYEQYF. CDR3 in DNA: TGCAGCGTTGAGGCTAGCGGAAGCTCCTACGAGCAGTACTTC.

This clonotype has only a few counts. The junction does not match germline at one end; this may be a read error. The chain combines TRBV6-5 with TRBJ2-3; a possible D gene is TRBD2 (6 bases). Germline CDR1 MNHEY, CDR2 SVGAGI. The CDR3 consists of 12 residues. The CDR3 coding sequence is TGTGCCAGCAGACTCGGGGGAGATAGGCAGTATTTT. It is translated as CASRLGGDRQYF.

This clonotype showed up just a few times. This rearrangement joins TRBV7-9 to TRBJ2-3; unclear D gene. Germline CDR1 is SEHNR and CDR2 is FQNEAQ (reference sequence). V dropped 6 bases and J dropped 2 bases, with 12 bases sitting between them. The CDR3 loop spans 14 amino acids. The CDR3 spells CASRFQNITDTQYF. The CDR3 DNA reads as TGTGCCAGCAGGTTCCAGAATATCACAGATACGCAGTATTTT.

The chain has TRBV7-7 and TRBJ2-7; D not certain. The CDR3 sequence is 14 residues long. The germline CDR1 and CDR2 sequences are SSHAT and FNYEAQ (reference sequence). With 3 bases removed from V and 1 base from J, the gap between germline ends came to 10 bases. CDR3 nucleotides: TGTGCCAGCAGCTTGACTCCATTTTCCTACGAGCAGTACTTC. This codes for CASSLTPFSYEQYF.

The chain employs TRBV27 and TRBJ2-4, with unresolved D. Germline V CDR1 and CDR2: MNHEY, SMNVEV (reference sequence). This CDR3 has 9 residues. V lost 5 bases and J 12 bases, leaving 5 bases between the germline ends. The CDR3 region is CASSLDQYF. The CDR3 DNA is TGTGCCAGCAGTCTAGATCAGTACTTC.

Comment on this clonotype: A read error may explain this, as a much larger clone is one base away. The V call is TRBV12-3 or TRBV12-4, the J call TRBJ2-7; the D call may be TRBD1 or TRBD2 (5 bases each). Trimming cost V 4 bases and J 0 bases, with 16 bases left between them. The CDR3 is 16 residues long. The chain's CDR3 is CASSSGNRTSSYEQYF. For the CDR3, the DNA is TGTGCCAGCAGTTCCGGGAACAGGACGAGCTCCTACGAGCAGTACTTC.

This clonotype appeared many times. J is TRBJ2-3 and V is TRBV10-3; no clear D gene. The V and J ends lost 11 bases and 0 bases respectively, with 12 bases between them. CDR1 is ENHRY and CDR2 is SYGVKD in the germline V gene. The CDR3 is made up of 13 amino acids. The DNA for the CDR3 is TGTGCCGCCTGGAATACCAGCACAGATACGCAGTATTTT. Translating gives CAAWNTSTDTQYF.

This rearrangement joins TRBV27 to TRBJ1-1; TRBD1 agrees at 7 bases. Per germline, CDR1 MNHEY and CDR2 SMNVEV (reference sequence). V shed 6 bases and J 5 bases; nucleotides not matched to a gene: 18. The length of the CDR3 is 17 residues. CDR3 sequence (DNA): TGTGCCAGCAGCACCTGGGGACAGTTGAAGGGGGATACTGAAGCTTTCTTT. This translates into CASSTWGQLKGDTEAFF.

This clonotype was detected ten times or more. V is TRBV10-3 and J is TRBJ2-5; the match to TRBD2 covers 8 bases. V gave up 0 bases and J gave up 1 base; unmatched junction bases: 4. Per the germline V gene, CDR1 is ENHRY and CDR2 is SYGVKD. The CDR3 length is 16 residues. The CDR3 sequence is CAISESGSGVQETQYF. The DNA of the CDR3 is TGTGCCATCAGTGAGTCCGGTAGCGGGGTCCAAGAGACCCAGTACTTC.

The chain recombines TRBV5-1 with TRBJ1-6, with D possibly being TRBD1 (6 bases). Germline V gene data show CDR1 as SGHRS and CDR2 as YFSETQ. The V end lost 4 bases, the J end lost 8 bases, and 22 bases lay between the germline ends. The CDR3 extends over 17 amino acids. CDR3 in amino acids: CASSRDLSRGRDSPLHF. Written as DNA, the CDR3 is TGCGCCAGCAGCAGGGACCTATCCAGGGGAAGGGATTCACCCCTCCACTTT.

V is TRBV20-1 and J is TRBJ1-5; 8 nucleotides match TRBD1. The CDR3 contains 17 residues. CDR1 and CDR2 (germline): DFQATT, SNEGSKA (reference sequence). The J segment lost 2 bases and the V segment lost 0 bases, leaving 9 bases of the junction unmatched. CDR3 coding DNA: TGCAGTGCTAGAGAACTTCTGACAGGGGTGCGCAATCAGCCCCAGCATTTT. Protein: CSARELLTGVRNQPQHF.

This clonotype has more than one count but fewer than ten. CDR3 DNA sequence: TGTGCCATCAGTGCGAATCCCGGGCGGCAGTACTTC. This gives the protein CAISANPGRQYF. The V call is TRBV10-3, the J call TRBJ2-7, with D unresolved. The CDR3 sequence is 12 residues long. The ends were cut back, 4 bases at V and 9 bases at J, with 13 bases in the middle. Germline V gene data show CDR1 as ENHRY and CDR2 as SYGVKD.

This clonotype has a handful of counts. The V and J genes are TRBV7-2 and TRBJ1-2; D possibly corresponds to TRBD1 (5 bases). Germline V gene lookup returns CDR1 SGHTA and CDR2 FQGNSA. This CDR3 is built from 12 residues. Trimming shortened V by 3 bases and J by 6 bases, and 8 bases separated the two germline ends. The CDR3 nucleotides are TGTGCCAGCAGCTTCGGGGGAAATGGCTACACCTTC. Residues: CASSFGGNGYTF. Full variable domain (rest looked up from reference TRBV7-2 and TRBJ1-2): GAGVSQSPSNKVTEKGKDVELRCDPISGHTALYWYRQSLGQGLEFLIYFQGNSAPDKSGLPSDRFSAERTGGSVSTLTIQRTQQEDSAVYLCASSFGGNGYTFGSGTRLTVV.

This clonotype has at least ten counts. The chain is built from TRBV7-8 and TRBJ2-7; D is tentatively TRBD1 or TRBD2 (5 bases each). V was cut by 1 base and J by 5 bases, with 24 bases left in between. The CDR3 contains 18 residues. In germline, CDR1 is SGHVS, CDR2 FQNEAQ. Here the CDR3 DNA reads TGTGCCAGCAGCTTAGGGTTGACACGGGGACCCGCTGGGAACGAGCAGTACTTC. It is translated as CASSLGLTRGPAGNEQYF.

The chain recombines TRBV7-2 with TRBJ2-7; no firm D call. V lost 2 bases and J lost 0, with 8 bases in between. CDR3 length equals 14 residues. CDR1 SGHTA and CDR2 FQGNSA come from the germline V gene. Written as DNA, the CDR3 is TGTGCCAGCAGCTTATACCCCAACTCCTACGAGCAGTACTTC. Its translation: CASSLYPNSYEQYF.

In its sample, this clonotype was seen many times. The rearrangement uses TRBV2 and TRBJ2-7, with 10 bases matching TRBD1. V lost 7 bases to trimming and J lost 4 bases; unmatched junction nucleotides: 10. The CDR3 runs 15 residues. Germline V lookup: CDR1 SNHLY, CDR2 FYNNEI. CDR3: CASTPAGTGDYEQYF. The CDR3 coding sequence is TGTGCCAGCACCCCAGCCGGGACAGGGGATTACGAGCAGTACTTC.

The genes are TRBV6-2 or TRBV6-3 and TRBJ2-4, with 9 nucleotides matching TRBD1. CDR3 length equals 12 residues. Trimming at V came to 10 bases and at J to 11 bases, leaving 9 bases not matched to a gene. Germline V gene sequence: CDR1 MNHEY, CDR2 SVGEGT. This chain's CDR3 is CATTRGTGFQYF. The CDR3 DNA reads TGTGCCACCACTCGCGGGACAGGGTTTCAGTACTTC.

This chain joins TRBV5-1 and TRBJ2-3; TRBD1 is a possible D gene (6 bases). Looked up from germline, CDR1 is SGHRS and CDR2 is YFSETQ. V dropped 4 bases and J dropped 0 bases, with 9 bases sitting between them. The CDR3 spans 14 residues. CDR3 sequence (DNA): TGCGCCAGCAGCCGACAGGAGAGCACAGATACGCAGTATTTT. Translated: CASSRQESTDTQYF.

This clonotype was detected only a few times. The chain couples TRBV29-1 to TRBJ1-2; 9 positions agree with TRBD1. This CDR3 region has 14 residues. Trimming at V came to 1 base and at J to 7 bases, leaving 7 bases not matched to a gene. CDR1 and CDR2 from the germline V gene are SQVTM and ANQGSEA. The CDR3 loop is CSVEGGQGESGYTF. CDR3 in DNA: TGCAGCGTTGAAGGGGGACAGGGTGAAAGTGGCTACACCTTC.

This clonotype was observed a few times. The chain links TRBV4-1 to TRBJ2-1, with D possibly TRBD1 on 6 matching bases. CDR3 length equals 16 residues. V dropped 0 bases and J dropped 0 bases, with 9 bases sitting between them. Germline assignment: CDR1 MGHRA and CDR2 YSYEKL. Written as DNA, the CDR3 is TGCGCCAGCAGCCAAGATGACAGGAGCTCCTACAATGAGCAGTTCTTC. Encoded protein: CASSQDDRSSYNEQFF.

Ten or more counts support this clonotype. This rearrangement joins TRBV7-8 to TRBJ1-5; D may be TRBD1 (5 bases). Trimming shortened V by 5 bases and J by 0 bases, and 11 bases separated the two germline ends. The CDR3 contains 15 residues. Germline V gene sequence: CDR1 SGHVS, CDR2 FQNEAQ. The CDR3 loop reads CASSLGTDSNQPQHF. For the CDR3, the DNA is TGTGCCAGCAGCCTTGGGACGGATAGCAATCAGCCCCAGCATTTT. Full variable domain (remainder filled in from reference TRBV7-8 and TRBJ1-5): GAGVSQSPRYKVAKRGQDVALRCDPISGHVSLFWYQQALGQGPEFLTYFQNEAQLDKSGLPSDRFFAERPEGSVSTLKIQRTQQEDSAVYLCASSLGTDSNQPQHFGDGTRLSIL.